The rows below give T cell receptor beta chains drawn from one sample of a study of PD-1 blockade in classical Hodgkin lymphoma. Some clones are missing from TCRdb's copy, which holds only in-frame ones; the method was immunoSEQ multiplex PCR. In the table there are some 23,000 clones, over 80% of which are singletons. This specimen was CD4+ T cells from blood, taken before the fourth cycle of nivolumab. These TCRs come from a human donor with classical Hodgkin lymphoma. CDR3s leave out the opening cysteine and the closing phenylalanine or tryptophan.

j_gene,v_gene,len,CDR3aa
TRBJ1-1,TRBV11-2,12,ASSLQILNTEAF
TRBJ1-5,TRBV28,15,ASSSGQGPLTGQPQH
TRBJ1-1,TRBV28,14,ASSFAGGGGHTEAF
TRBJ1-2,TRBV5-4,10,ASSSDSYGYT
TRBJ2-5,TRBV18,11,ASSPGTKETQY
TRBJ1-2,TRBV7-2,13,ASSSGQALNYGYT
TRBJ2-4,TRBV7-2,12,ASSSEAGENIQY
TRBJ1-4,TRBV15,16,ATSRDRRQSATNEKLF
TRBJ2-7,TRBV18,12,ASSPVSQSGEQY
TRBJ2-1,TRBV4-3,13,ASSTDPSSYNEQF
TRBJ2-1,TRBV5-1,11,ASSLEGNNEQF
TRBJ2-2,TRBV7-6,16,ASSLAPQGGGNTGELF
TRBJ2-5,TRBV5-1,13,ASSSGLAGGETQY
TRBJ1-5,TRBV19,13,ASSRVRGNNQPQH
TRBJ1-3,TRBV9,10,ASSAVTGGFN
TRBJ2-2,TRBV11-3,13,ASSFSGGASGELF
TRBJ1-2,TRBV6-1,12,ASSEQGSFAGYT
TRBJ2-7,TRBV18,13,ASSQGTGLTYEQY
TRBJ2-3,TRBV19,12,ASSGGGGTDTQY
TRBJ1-1,TRBV5-8,14,ASSDPRQGATTEAF
TRBJ1-2,TRBV7-9,11,ASSLVWLYGYT
TRBJ1-1,TRBV6-1,11,ASSGQMNTEAF
TRBJ1-5,TRBV5-4,12,ASSPGAGQQPQH
TRBJ2-2,TRBV10-3,16,AISGTSGGTANTGELF
TRBJ1-1,TRBV27,12,ASSLSPGITEAF
TRBJ2-2,TRBV7-2,12,ASSFSGNTGELF
TRBJ2-1,TRBV5-1,12,ASNQGSSYNEQF
TRBJ1-1,TRBV29-1,11,SGEQGLDTEAF
TRBJ2-5,TRBV7-2,12,ASSQNPGQETQY
TRBJ1-3,TRBV28,10,ASSSPANTIY
TRBJ2-3,TRBV7-7,11,ASSLDVQDTQY
TRBJ1-5,TRBV4-2,13,ASSHSTGGNQPQH
TRBJ2-7,TRBV7-9,11,ASSSTHTNEQY
TRBJ1-2,TRBV4-3,13,ASSQDLGLIYGYT
TRBJ2-5,TRBV7-9,13,ASSLGVTGEETQY
TRBJ2-7,TRBV21-1,15,ASRKDLRGLVGGEQY